This T cell receptor beta chain emerged from a study of cytomegalovirus exposure and HLA in healthy donors. General observations from the study: TCR beta V- and J-gene trimming, according to a later analysis, was linked to a missense DCLRE1C variant. Generally TCR sequences proved uncommon, though certain public TCRs appeared in numerous donors. Among TCR beta chains, those listed as cytomegalovirus-associated numbered over 150.

As for this clone: Its antigen remains unidentified.

The PCR ran on 60 Vbeta and 13 Jbeta primers. Sequencing was performed with immunoSEQ multiplex PCR; in TCRdb, only in-frame clones are kept and a portion is missing. The ten top clones account for 6.5% to 8.5%, within a sample of roughly 70,000 clones. Sequencing input: PBMCs. This receptor was identified in a female donor in good health and CMV-seropositive.

In DNA, the CDR3 is TGTGCCAGCGCCACATCCGGGACAGCTTATGGCTACACCTTC. It codes for CASATSGTAYGYTF. The V and J genes are TRBV5-6 and TRBJ1-2; 7 nucleotides line up with TRBD1. CDR1 and CDR2 (germline): SGHDT, YYEEEE. Trimming cost V 7 bases and J 5 bases; bases outside gene matches: 11. The CDR3 is 14 amino acids.